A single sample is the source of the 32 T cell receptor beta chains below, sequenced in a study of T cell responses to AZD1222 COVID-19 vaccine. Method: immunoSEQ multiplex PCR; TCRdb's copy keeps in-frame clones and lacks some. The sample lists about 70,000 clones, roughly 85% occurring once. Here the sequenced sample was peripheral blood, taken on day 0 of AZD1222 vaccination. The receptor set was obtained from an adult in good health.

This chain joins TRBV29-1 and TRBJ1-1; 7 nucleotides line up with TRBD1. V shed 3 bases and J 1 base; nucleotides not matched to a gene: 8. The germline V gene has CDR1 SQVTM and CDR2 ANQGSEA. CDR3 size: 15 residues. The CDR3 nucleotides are TGCAGCGTTGAGGACAGGCTTAACCCGAACACTGAAGCTTTCTTT. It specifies CSVEDRLNPNTEAFF. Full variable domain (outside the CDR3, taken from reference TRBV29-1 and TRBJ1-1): SAVISQKPSRDICQRGTSLTIQCQVDSQVTMMFWYRQQPGQSLTLIATANQGSEATYESGFVIDKFPISRPNLTFSTLTVSNMSPEDSSIYLCSVEDRLNPNTEAFFGQGTRLTVV.

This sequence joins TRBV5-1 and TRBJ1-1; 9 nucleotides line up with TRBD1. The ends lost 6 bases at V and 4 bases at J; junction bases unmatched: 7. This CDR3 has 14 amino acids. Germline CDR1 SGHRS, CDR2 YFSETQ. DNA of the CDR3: TGCGCCAGCAACGGACAGGGGAAGGGCACTGAAGCTTTCTTT. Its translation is CASNGQGKGTEAFF.

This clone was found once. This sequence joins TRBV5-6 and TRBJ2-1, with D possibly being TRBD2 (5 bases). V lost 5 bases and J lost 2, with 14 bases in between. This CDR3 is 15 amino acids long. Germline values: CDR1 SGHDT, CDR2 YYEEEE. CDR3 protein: CASSSSWAPYNEQFF. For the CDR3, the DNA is TGTGCCAGCAGTTCTAGCTGGGCCCCCTACAATGAGCAGTTCTTC.

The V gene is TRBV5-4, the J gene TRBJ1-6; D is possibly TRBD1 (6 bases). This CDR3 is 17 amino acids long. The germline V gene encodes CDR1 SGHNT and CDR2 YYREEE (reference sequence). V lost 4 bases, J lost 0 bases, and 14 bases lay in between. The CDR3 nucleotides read TGTGCCAGCAGCCGAGGGGGGAGGAGCTCCTATAATTCACCCCTCCACTTT. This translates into CASSRGGRSSYNSPLHF.

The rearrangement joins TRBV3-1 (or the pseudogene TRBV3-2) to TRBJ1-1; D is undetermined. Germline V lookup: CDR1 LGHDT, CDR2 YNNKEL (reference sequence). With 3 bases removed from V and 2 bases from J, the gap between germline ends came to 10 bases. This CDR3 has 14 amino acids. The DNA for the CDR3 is TGTGCCAGCAGCCAGGACCCAGACAACACTGAAGCTTTCTTT. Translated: CASSQDPDNTEAFF.

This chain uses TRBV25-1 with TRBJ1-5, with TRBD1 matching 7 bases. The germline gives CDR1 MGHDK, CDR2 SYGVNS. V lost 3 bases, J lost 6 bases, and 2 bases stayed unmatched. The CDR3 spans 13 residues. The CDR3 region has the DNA TGTGCCAGCAGTGACCCAGGGGGTCAGCCCCAGCATTTT. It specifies CASSDPGGQPQHF.

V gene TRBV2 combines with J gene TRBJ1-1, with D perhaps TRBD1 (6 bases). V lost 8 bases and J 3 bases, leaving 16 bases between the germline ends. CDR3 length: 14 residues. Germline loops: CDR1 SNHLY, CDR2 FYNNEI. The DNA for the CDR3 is TGTGCCAGCTCCCTCTCCGGGGGCTACACTGAAGCTTTCTTT. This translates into CASSLSGGYTEAFF. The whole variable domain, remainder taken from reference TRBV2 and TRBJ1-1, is EPEVTQTPSHQVTQMGQEVILRCVPISNHLYFYWYRQILGQKVEFLVSFYNNEISEKSEIFDDQFSVERPDGSNFTLKIRSTKLEDSAMYFCASSLSGGYTEAFFGQGTRLTVV.

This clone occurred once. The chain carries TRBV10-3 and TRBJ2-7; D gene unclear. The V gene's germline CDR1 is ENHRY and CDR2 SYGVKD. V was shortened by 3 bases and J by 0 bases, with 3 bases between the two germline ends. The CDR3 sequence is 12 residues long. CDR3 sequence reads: CAISDPSYEQYF. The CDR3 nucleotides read TGTGCCATCAGTGACCCCTCCTACGAGCAGTACTTC.

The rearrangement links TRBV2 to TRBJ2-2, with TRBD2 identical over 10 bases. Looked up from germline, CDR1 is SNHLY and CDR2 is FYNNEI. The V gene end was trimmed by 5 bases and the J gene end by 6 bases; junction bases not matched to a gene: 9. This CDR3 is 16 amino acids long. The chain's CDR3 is CASSNQGLAWSGELFF. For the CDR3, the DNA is TGTGCCAGCAGTAACCAGGGACTAGCGTGGTCCGGGGAGCTGTTTTTT.

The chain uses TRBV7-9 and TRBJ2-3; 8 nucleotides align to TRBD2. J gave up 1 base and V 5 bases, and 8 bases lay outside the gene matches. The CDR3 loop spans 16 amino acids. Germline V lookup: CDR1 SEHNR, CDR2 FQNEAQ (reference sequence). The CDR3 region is CASSLPGLEGTDTQYF. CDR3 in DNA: TGTGCCAGCAGCCTCCCGGGACTAGAGGGCACAGATACGCAGTATTTT.

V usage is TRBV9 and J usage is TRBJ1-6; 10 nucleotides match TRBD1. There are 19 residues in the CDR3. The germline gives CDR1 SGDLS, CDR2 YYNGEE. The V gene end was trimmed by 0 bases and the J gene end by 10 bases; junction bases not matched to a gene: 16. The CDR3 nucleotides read TGTGCCAGCAGCGTAGTAAGGGACAGGGGAACTATGGGCGGATCACCCCTCCACTTT. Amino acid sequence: CASSVVRDRGTMGGSPLHF.

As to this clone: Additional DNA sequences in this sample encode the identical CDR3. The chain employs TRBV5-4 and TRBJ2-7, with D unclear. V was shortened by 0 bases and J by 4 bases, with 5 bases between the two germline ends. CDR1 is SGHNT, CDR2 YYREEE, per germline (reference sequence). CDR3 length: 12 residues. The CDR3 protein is CASSLGGYEQYF. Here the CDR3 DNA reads TGTGCCAGCAGCTTGGGAGGATACGAGCAGTACTTC.

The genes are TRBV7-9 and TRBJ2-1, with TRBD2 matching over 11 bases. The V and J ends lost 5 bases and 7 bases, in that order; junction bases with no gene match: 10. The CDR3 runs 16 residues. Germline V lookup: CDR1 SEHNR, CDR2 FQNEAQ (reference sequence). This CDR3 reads CASSPTSGVILNEQFF. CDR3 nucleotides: TGTGCCAGCAGCCCGACTAGCGGGGTCATTTTAAATGAGCAGTTCTTC. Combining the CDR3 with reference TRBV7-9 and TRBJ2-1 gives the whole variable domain DTGVSQNPRHKITKRGQNVTFRCDPISEHNRLYWYRQTLGQGPEFLTYFQNEAQLEKSRLLSDRFSAERPKGSFSTLEIQRTEQGDSAMYLCASSPTSGVILNEQFFGPGTRLTVL.

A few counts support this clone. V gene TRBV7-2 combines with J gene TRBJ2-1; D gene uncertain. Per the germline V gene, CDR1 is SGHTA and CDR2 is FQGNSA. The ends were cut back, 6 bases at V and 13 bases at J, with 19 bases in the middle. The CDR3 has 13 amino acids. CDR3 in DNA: TGTGCCAGCAGAACCCACCAGACAAAAACACAGTTCTTC. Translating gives CASRTHQTKTQFF.

CDR3 DNA sequence: TGCGCCAGCAGCCAAGAAGCCGGTCCCCAGCATTTT. Its protein product is CASSQEAGPQHF. V and J are TRBV4-1 and TRBJ1-5; D unclear. Germline V lookup: CDR1 MGHRA, CDR2 YSYEKL. V was trimmed by 0 bases and J by 10 bases, leaving 7 bases between them. This CDR3 contains 12 residues.

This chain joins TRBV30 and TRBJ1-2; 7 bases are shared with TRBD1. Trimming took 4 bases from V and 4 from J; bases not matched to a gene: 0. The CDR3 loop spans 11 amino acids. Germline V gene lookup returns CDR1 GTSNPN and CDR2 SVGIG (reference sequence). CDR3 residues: CAWTGGYGYTF. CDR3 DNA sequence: TGTGCCTGGACAGGGGGCTATGGCTACACCTTC.

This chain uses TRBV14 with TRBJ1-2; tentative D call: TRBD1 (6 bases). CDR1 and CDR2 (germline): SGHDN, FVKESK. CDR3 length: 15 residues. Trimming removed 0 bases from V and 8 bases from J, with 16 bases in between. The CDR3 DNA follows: TGTGCCAGCAGCCAAGAAGTTGGGACAAGGAGCGGCTACACCTTC. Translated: CASSQEVGTRSGYTF.

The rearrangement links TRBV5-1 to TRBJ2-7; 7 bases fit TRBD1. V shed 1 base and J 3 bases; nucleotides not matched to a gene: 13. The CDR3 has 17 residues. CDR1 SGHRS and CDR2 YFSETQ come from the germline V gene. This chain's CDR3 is CASSLYSLGGSFYEQYF. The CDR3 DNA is TGCGCCAGCAGCTTGTATAGTCTAGGGGGCAGTTTCTACGAGCAGTACTTC.

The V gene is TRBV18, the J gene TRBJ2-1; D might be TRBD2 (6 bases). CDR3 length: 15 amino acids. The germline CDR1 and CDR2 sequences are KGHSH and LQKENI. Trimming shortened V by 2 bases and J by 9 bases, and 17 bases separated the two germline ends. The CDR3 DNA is TGTGCCAGCTCACCAGCAACTAGCCCTCACGGTGAGCAGTTCTTC. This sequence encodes CASSPATSPHGEQFF. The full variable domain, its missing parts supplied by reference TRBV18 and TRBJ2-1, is NAGVMQNPRHLVRRRGQEARLRCSPMKGHSHVYWYRQLPEEGLKFMVYLQKENIIDESGMPKERFSAEFPKEGPSILRIQQVVRGDSAAYFCASSPATSPHGEQFFGPGTRLTVL.

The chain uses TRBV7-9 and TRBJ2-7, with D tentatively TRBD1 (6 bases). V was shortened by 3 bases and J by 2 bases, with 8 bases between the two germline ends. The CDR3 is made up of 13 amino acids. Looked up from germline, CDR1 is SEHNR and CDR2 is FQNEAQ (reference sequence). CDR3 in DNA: TGTGCCAGCAGCTTCTCAGGGGCCTACGAGCAGTACTTC. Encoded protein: CASSFSGAYEQYF.

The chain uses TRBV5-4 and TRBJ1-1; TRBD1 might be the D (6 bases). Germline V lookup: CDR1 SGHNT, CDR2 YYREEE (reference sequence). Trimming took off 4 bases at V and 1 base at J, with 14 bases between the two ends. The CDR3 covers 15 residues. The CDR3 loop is CASSPNRDTNTEAFF. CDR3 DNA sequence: TGTGCCAGCAGCCCCAACAGGGATACGAACACTGAAGCTTTCTTT.

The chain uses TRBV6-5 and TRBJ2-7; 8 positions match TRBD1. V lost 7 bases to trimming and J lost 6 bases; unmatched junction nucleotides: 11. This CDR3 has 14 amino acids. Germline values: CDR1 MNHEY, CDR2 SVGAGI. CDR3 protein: CASTFGQGLSEQYF. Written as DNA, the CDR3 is TGTGCCAGCACCTTTGGACAGGGCTTAAGCGAGCAGTACTTC.

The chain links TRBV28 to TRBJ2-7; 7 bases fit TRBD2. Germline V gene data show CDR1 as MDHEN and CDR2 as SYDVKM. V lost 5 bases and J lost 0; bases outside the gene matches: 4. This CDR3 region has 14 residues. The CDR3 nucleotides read TGTGCCAGCAGTAGCGGGGCCAGCTCCTACGAGCAGTACTTC. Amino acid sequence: CASSSGASSYEQYF.

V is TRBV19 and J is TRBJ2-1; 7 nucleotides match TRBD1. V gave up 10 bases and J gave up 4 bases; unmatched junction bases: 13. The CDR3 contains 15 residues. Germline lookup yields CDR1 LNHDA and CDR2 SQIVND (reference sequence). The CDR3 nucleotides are TGTGCCACTGATACGGGGACAGCAACTTACAATGAGCAGTTCTTC. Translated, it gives CATDTGTATYNEQFF.

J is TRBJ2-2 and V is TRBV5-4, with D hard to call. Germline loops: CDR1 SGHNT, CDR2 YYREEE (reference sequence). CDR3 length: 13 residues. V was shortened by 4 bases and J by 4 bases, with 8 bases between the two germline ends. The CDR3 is CASSLDGTGELFF. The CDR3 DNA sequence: TGTGCCAGCAGCCTGGACGGCACCGGGGAGCTGTTTTTT.

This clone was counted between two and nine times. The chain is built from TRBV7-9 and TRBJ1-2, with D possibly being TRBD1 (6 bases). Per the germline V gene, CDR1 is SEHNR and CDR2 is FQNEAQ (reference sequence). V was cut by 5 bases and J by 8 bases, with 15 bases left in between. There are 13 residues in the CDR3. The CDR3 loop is CASSTQTGWGYTF. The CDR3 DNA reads TGTGCCAGCAGCACACAGACAGGTTGGGGCTACACCTTC.

The chain's CDR3 is CASSSPNRVPEAFF. CDR3 in DNA: TGTGCCAGCAGCTCACCCAACAGGGTTCCCGAAGCTTTCTTT. This chain links TRBV7-9 with TRBJ1-1; D perhaps matches TRBD1 (6 bases). The CDR3 runs 14 residues. CDR1 and CDR2 from the germline V gene are SEHNR and FQNEAQ (reference sequence). V dropped 4 bases and J dropped 8 bases, with 17 bases sitting between them.

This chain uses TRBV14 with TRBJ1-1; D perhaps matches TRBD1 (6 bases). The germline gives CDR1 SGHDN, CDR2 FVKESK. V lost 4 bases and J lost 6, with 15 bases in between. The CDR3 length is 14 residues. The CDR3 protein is CASSPAFEGAEAFF. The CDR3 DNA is TGTGCCAGCAGCCCGGCCTTTGAGGGGGCTGAAGCTTTCTTT.

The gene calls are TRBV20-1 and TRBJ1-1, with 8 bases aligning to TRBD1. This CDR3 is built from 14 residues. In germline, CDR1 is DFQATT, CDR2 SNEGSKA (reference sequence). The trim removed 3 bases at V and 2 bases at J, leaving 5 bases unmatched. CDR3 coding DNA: TGCAGTGCTAGTAAACCAGGGGGCAACACTGAAGCTTTCTTT. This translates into CSASKPGGNTEAFF.

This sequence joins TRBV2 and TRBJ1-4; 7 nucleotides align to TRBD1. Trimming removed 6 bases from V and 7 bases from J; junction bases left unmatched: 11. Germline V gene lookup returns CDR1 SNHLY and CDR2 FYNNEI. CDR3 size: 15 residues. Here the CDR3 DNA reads TGTGCCAGCAGCCAAGTGGCAGGGGGGGGTGAAAAACTGTTTTTT. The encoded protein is CASSQVAGGGEKLFF.

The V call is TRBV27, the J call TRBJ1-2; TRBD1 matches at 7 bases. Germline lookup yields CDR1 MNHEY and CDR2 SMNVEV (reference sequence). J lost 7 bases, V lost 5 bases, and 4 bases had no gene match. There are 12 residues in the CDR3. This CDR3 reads CASSDRDGGYTF. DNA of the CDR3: TGTGCCAGCAGTGACAGGGATGGTGGCTACACCTTC.

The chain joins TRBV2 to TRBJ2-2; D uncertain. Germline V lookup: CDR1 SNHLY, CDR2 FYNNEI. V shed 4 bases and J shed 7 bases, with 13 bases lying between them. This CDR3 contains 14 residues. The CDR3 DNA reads TGTGCCAGCAGTGTAGGCTTCCCCGGCGGGGAGCTGTTTTTT. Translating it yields CASSVGFPGGELFF.